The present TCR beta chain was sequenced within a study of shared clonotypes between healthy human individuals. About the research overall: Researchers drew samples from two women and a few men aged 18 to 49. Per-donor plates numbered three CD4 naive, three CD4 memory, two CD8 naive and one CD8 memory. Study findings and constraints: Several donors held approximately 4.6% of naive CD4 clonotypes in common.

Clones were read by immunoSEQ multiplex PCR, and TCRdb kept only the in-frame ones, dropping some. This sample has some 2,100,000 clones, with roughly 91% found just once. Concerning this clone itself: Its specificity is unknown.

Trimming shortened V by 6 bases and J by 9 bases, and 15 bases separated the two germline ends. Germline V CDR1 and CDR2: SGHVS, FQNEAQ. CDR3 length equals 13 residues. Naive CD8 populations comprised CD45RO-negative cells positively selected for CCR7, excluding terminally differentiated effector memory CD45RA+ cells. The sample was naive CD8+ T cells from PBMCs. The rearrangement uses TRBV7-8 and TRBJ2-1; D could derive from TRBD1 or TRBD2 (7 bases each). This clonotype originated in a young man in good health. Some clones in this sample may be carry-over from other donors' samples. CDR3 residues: CASSLSRGGEQFF. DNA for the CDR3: TGTGCCAGCAGTCTGTCCAGGGGGGGTGAGCAGTTCTTC.